The present TCR beta chain was sequenced within a study of T cell responses to AZD1222 COVID-19 vaccine. Study results and limitations: At baseline, just a handful of AZD1222 recipients tested seropositive. With two AZD1222 doses given, Spike-specific TCR breadth and depth both rose.

The protocol was immunoSEQ multiplex PCR, while the TCRdb copy is restricted to in-frame clones and leaves out a portion. The profile shows fewer than 85,000 clones, around 82% of them singletons. Of note for this clone: Antigen unknown.

Sequenced material: peripheral blood, taken 28 days after the second AZD1222 dose. The TCR sequence derives from an adult who received the AZD1222 COVID-19 vaccine.

For the CDR3, the DNA is TGTGCCAGCAGCGACGGGACGAGCAATCAGCCCCAGCATTTT. It is translated as CASSDGTSNQPQHF. This sequence joins TRBV5-4 and TRBJ1-5, with D possibly matching TRBD1 (5 bases). V was trimmed by 4 bases and J by 1 base, leaving 9 bases between them. Germline V gene lookup returns CDR1 SGHNT and CDR2 YYREEE (reference sequence). This CDR3 is built from 14 residues.